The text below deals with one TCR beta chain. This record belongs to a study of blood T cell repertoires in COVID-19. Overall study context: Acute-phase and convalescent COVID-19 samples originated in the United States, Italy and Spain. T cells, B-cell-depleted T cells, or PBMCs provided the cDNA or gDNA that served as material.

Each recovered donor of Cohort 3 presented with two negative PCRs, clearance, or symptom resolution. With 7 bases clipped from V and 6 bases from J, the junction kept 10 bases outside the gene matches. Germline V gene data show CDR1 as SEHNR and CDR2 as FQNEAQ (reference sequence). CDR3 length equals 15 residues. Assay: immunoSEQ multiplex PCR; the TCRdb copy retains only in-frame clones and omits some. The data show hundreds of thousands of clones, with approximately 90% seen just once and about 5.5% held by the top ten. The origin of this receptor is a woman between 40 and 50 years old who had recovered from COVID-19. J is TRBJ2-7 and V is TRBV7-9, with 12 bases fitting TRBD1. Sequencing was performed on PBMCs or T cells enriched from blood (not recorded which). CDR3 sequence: CASTQTGTGGSEQYF. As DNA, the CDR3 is TGTGCCAGCACCCAAACCGGGACAGGGGGCTCCGAGCAGTACTTC.